The 2 T cell receptor beta chains in this list originate from one sample, sequenced in a study of blood T cell repertoires in COVID-19. Produced via immunoSEQ multiplex PCR; TCRdb's table is partial and in-frame only. The sample contains 200,000 to 250,000 clones, roughly four fifths of which appear only once. Sequencing used peripheral blood. All receptors come from a woman between 45 and 60 years old with acute or convalescent COVID-19.

The chain is built from TRBV7-2 and TRBJ2-3; 7 positions agree with TRBD2. The CDR3 runs 16 residues. CDR1 is SGHTA, CDR2 FQGNSA, per germline. The trim removed 5 bases at V and 0 bases at J, leaving 8 bases unmatched. The CDR3 loop is CASSPIGGSSTDTQYF. CDR3 bases: TGTGCCAGCAGCCCCATCGGGGGGTCTAGCACAGATACGCAGTATTTT.

The genes are TRBV28 and TRBJ1-1, with D perhaps TRBD1 (5 bases). CDR1 is MDHEN, CDR2 SYDVKM, per germline. Trimming took off 3 bases at V and 5 bases at J, with 13 bases between the two ends. This CDR3 region has 14 residues. The CDR3 is CASSLFGGGTEAFF. CDR3 DNA sequence: TGTGCCAGCAGTTTGTTCGGGGGAGGGACTGAAGCTTTCTTT.